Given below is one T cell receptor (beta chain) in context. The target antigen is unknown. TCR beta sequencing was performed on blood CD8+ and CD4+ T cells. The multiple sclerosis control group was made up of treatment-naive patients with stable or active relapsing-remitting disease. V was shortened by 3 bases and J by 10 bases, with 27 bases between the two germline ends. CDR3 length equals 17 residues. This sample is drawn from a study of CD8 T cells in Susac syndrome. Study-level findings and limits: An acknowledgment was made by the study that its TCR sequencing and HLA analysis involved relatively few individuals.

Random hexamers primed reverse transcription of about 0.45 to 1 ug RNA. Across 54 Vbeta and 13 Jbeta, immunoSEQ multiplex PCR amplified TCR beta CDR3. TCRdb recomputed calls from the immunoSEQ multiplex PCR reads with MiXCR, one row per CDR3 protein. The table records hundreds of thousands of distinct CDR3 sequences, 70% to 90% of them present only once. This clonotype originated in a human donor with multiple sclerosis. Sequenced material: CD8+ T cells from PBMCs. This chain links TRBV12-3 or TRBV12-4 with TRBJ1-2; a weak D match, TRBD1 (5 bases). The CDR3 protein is CASSFPPRFFSGALYTF. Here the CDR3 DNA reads TGTGCCAGCAGTTTCCCTCCCCGCTTCTTTTCCGGGGCACTCTACACCTTC.